A single sample gave rise to the 11 T cell receptor beta chains below, sequenced in a study of vaccination effects on CD4 cells after COVID-19. Once cultured for 10 to 11 days, the cells underwent separation to obtain CD4+ T cells. Participants completed two doses of the BNT162b2 or mRNA-1273 vaccine. Generated by immunoSEQ multiplex PCR, the TCRdb table keeps only in-frame clones and is missing some. This sample has about 73,000 clones; roughly 73% occur once, and the top ten carry about 2%. No antigen has been assigned to these receptors. The sequenced sample was CD4+ T cells from PBMCs cultured without peptide, obtained after COVID-19 vaccination. The receptors stem from a human donor who received a COVID-19 vaccine.

The CDR3 DNA follows: TGTGCCAGCAGCTTTAGCGGGGGGGCCTCGGAGACCCAGTACTTC. Translated: CASSFSGGASETQYF. The chain recombines TRBV9 with TRBJ2-5; 11 bases match TRBD2. This CDR3 is built from 15 residues. Germline CDR1 and CDR2: SGDLS and YYNGEE. V was pared by 4 bases and J by 5 bases, with 7 bases of the junction left unmatched.

The rearrangement joins TRBV12-3 or TRBV12-4 to TRBJ1-2; TRBD1 is a possible D gene (5 bases). CDR3 length equals 13 residues. V was trimmed by 3 bases and J by 7 bases, leaving 12 bases between them. The CDR3 DNA reads as TGTGCCAGCAGTTTTAGGGGCGCCGGTGGCTACACCTTC. This encodes CASSFRGAGGYTF.

This clone was found once. CDR3 amino acids: CASSLGMVAIRPQETQYF. CDR3 DNA: TGCGCCAGCAGCTTGGGCATGGTTGCGATACGACCTCAAGAGACCCAGTACTTC. The rearrangement joins TRBV5-1 to TRBJ2-5, with no clear D. The CDR3 has 18 amino acids. V lost 0 bases and J 2 bases, leaving 20 bases between the germline ends. The V gene's germline CDR1 is SGHRS and CDR2 YFSETQ.

CDR3 coding DNA: TGTGCCAGCAGCGTATCTGGCAGTTGGGACTATGGCTACACCTTC. This translates into CASSVSGSWDYGYTF. The chain is built from TRBV9 and TRBJ1-2, with unresolved D. Germline V gives CDR1 SGDLS, CDR2 YYNGEE. Deletions cut 1 base from V and 3 bases from J, with 13 bases between. This CDR3 contains 15 residues.

This clone was picked up one time. The chain recombines TRBV6-5 with TRBJ1-2; possible D gene TRBD1, 5 bases. Trimming took 6 bases from V and 7 from J, leaving 15 bases between them. This CDR3 is 13 amino acids long. Germline V gene sequence: CDR1 MNHEY, CDR2 SVGAGI. The CDR3 sequence: CASRTGGSGGYTF. The CDR3 DNA reads TGTGCCAGCAGAACAGGAGGATCAGGTGGCTACACCTTC.

The chain recombines TRBV6-2 or TRBV6-3 with TRBJ2-7; D not certain. The CDR3 length is 13 residues. Germline V CDR1 and CDR2: MNHEY, SVGEGT. V lost 2 bases, J lost 4 bases, and 9 bases lay in between. The CDR3 nucleotides read TGTGCCAGCAGTTACACAGCGAATTACGAGCAGTACGTC. Encoded protein: CASSYTANYEQYV.

This rearrangement joins TRBV6-5 to TRBJ2-1, with a tentative D call TRBD2 (6 bases). This CDR3 spans 15 amino acids. V shed 4 bases and J shed 3 bases, with 13 bases lying between them. From germline, CDR1 is MNHEY and CDR2 SVGAGI. CDR3 coding DNA: TGTGCCAGCAGTTTAACGGCGGGGAACTACAATGAGCAGTTCTTC. Protein: CASSLTAGNYNEQFF.

The rearrangement joins TRBV3-1 (or the pseudogene TRBV3-2) to TRBJ1-1; 8 positions agree with TRBD1. J was trimmed by 0 bases and V by 4 bases; bases with no gene match: 4. Germline V gene lookup returns CDR1 LGHDT and CDR2 YNNKEL (reference sequence). There are 15 residues in the CDR3. CDR3 residues: CASSPRTGLNTEAFF. The CDR3 bases are TGTGCCAGCAGCCCCCGGACAGGGCTGAACACTGAAGCTTTCTTT.

The chain recombines TRBV5-1 with TRBJ1-3; D gene ambiguous. The length of the CDR3 is 15 residues. Deletions cut 0 bases from V and 0 bases from J, with 7 bases between. CDR1 and CDR2 (germline): SGHRS, YFSETQ. The CDR3 bases are TGCGCCAGCAGCTTGGGACCGAGCTCTGGAAACACCATATATTTT. It translates to CASSLGPSSGNTIYF. Drawing the rest from reference TRBV5-1 and TRBJ1-3, the complete variable domain is KAGVTQTPRYLIKTRGQQVTLSCSPISGHRSVSWYQQTPGQGLQFLFEYFSETQRNKGNFPGRFSGRQFSNSRSEMNVSTLELGDSALYLCASSLGPSSGNTIYFGEGSWLTVV.

The V call is TRBV7-6, the J call TRBJ2-3, with no clear D. The germline V gene encodes CDR1 SGHVS and CDR2 FNYEAQ. The CDR3 runs to 14 residues. Between the trimmed V and J ends, which lost 1 base and 6 bases, there was a span of 11 bases. CDR3 nucleotide sequence: TGTGCCAGCAGCTTAGGGCTTGCCCAGGATACGCAGTATTTT. Amino acid sequence: CASSLGLAQDTQYF.

This clone was observed a handful of times. The chain employs TRBV6-5 and TRBJ1-6; D ambiguous. V lost 6 bases and J lost 3, with 9 bases in between. The germline gives CDR1 MNHEY, CDR2 SVGAGI. The CDR3 covers 14 residues. CDR3 sequence reads: CASRGSFYNSPLHF. The DNA of the CDR3 is TGTGCCAGCAGGGGCAGCTTCTATAATTCACCCCTCCACTTT.